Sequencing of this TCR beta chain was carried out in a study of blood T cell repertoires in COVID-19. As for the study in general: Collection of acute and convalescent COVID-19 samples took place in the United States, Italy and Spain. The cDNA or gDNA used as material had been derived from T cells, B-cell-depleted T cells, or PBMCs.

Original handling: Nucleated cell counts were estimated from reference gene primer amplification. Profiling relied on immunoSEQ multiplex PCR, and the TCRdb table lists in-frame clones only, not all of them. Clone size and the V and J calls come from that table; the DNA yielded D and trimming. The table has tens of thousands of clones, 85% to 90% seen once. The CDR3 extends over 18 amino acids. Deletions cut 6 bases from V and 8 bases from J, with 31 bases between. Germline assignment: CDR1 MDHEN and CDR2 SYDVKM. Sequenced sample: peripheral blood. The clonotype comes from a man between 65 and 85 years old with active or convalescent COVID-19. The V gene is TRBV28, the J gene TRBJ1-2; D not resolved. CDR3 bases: TGTGCCAGCAGCGACCGGCCTTCACGCCTTCACCCAAAGCGGGGCTACACCTTC. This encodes CASSDRPSRLHPKRGYTF.